Listed here are 14 T cell receptor beta chains from one sample, sequenced in a study of blood T cell repertoires in COVID-19. Using immunoSEQ multiplex PCR, the repertoire was profiled, and TCRdb retains in-frame clones only, with some absent. The profile covers about 94,000 clones, with around 87% appearing a single time and roughly 5% taken by the ten largest. The sequenced sample was peripheral blood. These receptors were taken from a woman aged 80 or over with acute or convalescent COVID-19.

This clone was picked up one time. The chain has TRBV2 and TRBJ2-3, with 9 bases that match TRBD2. Germline-derived CDR1 and CDR2 are SNHLY and FYNNEI. The CDR3 runs to 14 residues. V was clipped by 7 bases and J by 8 bases; unmatched bases: 10. DNA for the CDR3: TGTGCCAGCAAGGGCGGGAGGGCCGGCGGTACGCAGTATTTT. Translating gives CASKGGRAGGTQYF.

Only one count was recorded for this clone. The chain joins TRBV4-2 to TRBJ2-5, with 15 nucleotides matching TRBD2. The CDR3 has 19 amino acids. With V trimmed by 2 bases and J by 2 bases, 9 bases remained unmatched. CDR1 LGHNA and CDR2 YNFKEQ come from the germline V gene. The CDR3 loop reads CASSQSGLGLAGGQETQYF. For the CDR3, the DNA is TGTGCCAGCAGCCAATCAGGGCTCGGACTAGCGGGGGGGCAAGAGACCCAGTACTTC.

This clone occurred once. This chain connects TRBV12-3 or TRBV12-4 to TRBJ2-2; TRBD1 matches at 7 bases. V lost 5 bases, J lost 8 bases, and 5 bases stayed unmatched. The CDR3 is made up of 13 amino acids. CDR3 in DNA: TGTGCCAGCAGTCCGACAGGGATAGGGGAGCTGTTTTTT. This translates into CASSPTGIGELFF.

The count of this clone is one. This chain joins TRBV9 and TRBJ2-7; TRBD1 matches 7 bases. The trim removed 0 bases at V and 1 base at J, leaving 4 bases unmatched. Germline CDR1 reads SGDLS; CDR2 reads YYNGEE. The CDR3 has 15 residues. The CDR3 is CASSVGPGQSYEQYF. The CDR3 coding sequence is TGTGCCAGCAGCGTAGGACCGGGACAGTCCTACGAGCAGTACTTC.

The sample holds one count of this clone. The gene calls are TRBV6-2 or TRBV6-3 and TRBJ1-4, with D unresolved. The ends were cut back, 2 bases at V and 6 bases at J, with 13 bases in the middle. This CDR3 is built from 15 residues. Germline V lookup: CDR1 MNHEY, CDR2 SVGEGT. The CDR3 region is CASSYELPAYEKLFF. CDR3 nucleotides: TGTGCCAGCAGTTACGAACTTCCCGCTTATGAAAAACTGTTTTTT.

This chain joins TRBV7-5 and TRBJ1-3; the D segment call TRBD1 is taken from the table without a DNA check. TRBV7-5 constitutes a pseudogene. The CDR3 has 16 residues. CDR3 nucleotide sequence: TGTGCCAGAAGCTTAGGGACAGGGCTCTCTGGAAACACCATATATTTT. It codes for CARSLGTGLSGNTIYF.

The chain joins TRBV7-8 to TRBJ2-7; D is uncertain. CDR3 length: 12 amino acids. In germline, CDR1 is SGHVS, CDR2 FQNEAQ. V gave up 5 bases and J gave up 0 bases, with 5 bases separating them. As DNA, the CDR3 is TGTGCCAGCAGCCCGAGCTCCTACGAGCAGTACTTC. Translation: CASSPSSYEQYF.

Concerning this clone: At one boundary the junction diverges from the germline segment, which might be a read error. The chain is built from TRBV3-1 (or the pseudogene TRBV3-2) and TRBJ1-1, with unresolved D. CDR3 size: 14 residues. The germline CDR1 and CDR2 sequences are LGHDT and YNNKEL (reference sequence). CDR3 sequence (DNA): TGTGCCAGCACCCAAAGACGAAGCGGGTCTGAAGCTTTCTTT. It encodes CASTQRRSGSEAFF.

This CDR3 reads CASSSEGRNIYEQYF. CDR3 in DNA: TGTGCCAGCAGCAGTGAAGGCAGGAACATATACGAGCAGTACTTC. The chain uses TRBV5-6 and TRBJ2-7, with D unresolved. V dropped 4 bases and J dropped 4 bases, with 18 bases sitting between them. CDR3 length: 15 residues. Germline CDR1 reads SGHDT; CDR2 reads YYEEEE.

This chain joins TRBV7-8 and TRBJ1-1, with 7 bases identical to TRBD1. The junction had 4 bases not matched to a gene; V was cut back by 5 bases and J by 1 base. The CDR3 is 14 residues long. Germline CDR1 and CDR2: SGHVS and FQNEAQ. The CDR3 sequence: CASSVDRWNTEAFF. The CDR3 coding sequence is TGTGCCAGCAGCGTGGACAGGTGGAACACTGAAGCTTTCTTT.

This clone was counted a few times. The chain joins TRBV6-6 to TRBJ1-4; D uncertain. Germline V gives CDR1 MNHNY, CDR2 SVGAGI (reference sequence). The CDR3 covers 15 residues. The V gene lost 7 bases and the J gene lost 0 bases, with 12 bases spanning the gap. The CDR3 nucleotides are TGTGCCAGCATCCCATCGAGGTCAACTAATGAAAAACTGTTTTTT. Translated, it gives CASIPSRSTNEKLFF.

This clone was detected only once. The chain joins TRBV2 to TRBJ2-7, with D uncertain. The V gene lost 8 bases and the J gene lost 0 bases, with 14 bases spanning the gap. Germline CDR1 and CDR2: SNHLY and FYNNEI. This CDR3 region has 14 residues. The CDR3 nucleotides are TGTGCCAGCCGCCTTCTAGTGAACTCCTACGAGCAGTACTTC. This codes for CASRLLVNSYEQYF.

V gene TRBV2 combines with J gene TRBJ1-5; the D is unclear. The germline gives CDR1 SNHLY, CDR2 FYNNEI. This CDR3 is built from 14 residues. Trimming shortened V by 6 bases and J by 1 base, and 10 bases separated the two germline ends. This CDR3 is CASSLAESNQPQHF. The DNA of the CDR3 is TGTGCCAGCAGCCTGGCAGAAAGCAATCAGCCCCAGCATTTT.

V is TRBV6-5 and J is TRBJ2-1; 9 nucleotides align to TRBD1. The CDR3 consists of 15 residues. V was pared by 2 bases and J by 4 bases, with 3 bases of the junction left unmatched. Germline lookup yields CDR1 MNHEY and CDR2 SVGAGI. The CDR3 is CASSYTGTGYNEQFF. The CDR3 nucleotides read TGTGCCAGCAGTTACACCGGGACAGGGTACAATGAGCAGTTCTTC.